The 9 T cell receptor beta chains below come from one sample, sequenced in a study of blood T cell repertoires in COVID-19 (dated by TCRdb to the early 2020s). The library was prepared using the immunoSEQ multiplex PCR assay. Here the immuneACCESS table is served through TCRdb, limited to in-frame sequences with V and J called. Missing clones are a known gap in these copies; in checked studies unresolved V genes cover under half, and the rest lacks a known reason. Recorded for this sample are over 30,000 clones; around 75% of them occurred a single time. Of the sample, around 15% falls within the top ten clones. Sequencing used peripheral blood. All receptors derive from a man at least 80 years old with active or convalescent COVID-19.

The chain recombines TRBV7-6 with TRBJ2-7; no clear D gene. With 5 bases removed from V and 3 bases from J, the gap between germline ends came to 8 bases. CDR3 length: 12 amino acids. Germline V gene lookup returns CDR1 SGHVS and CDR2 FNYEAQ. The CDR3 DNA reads TGTGCCAGCAGCCCCGGTAACTACGAGCAGTACTTC. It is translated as CASSPGNYEQYF.

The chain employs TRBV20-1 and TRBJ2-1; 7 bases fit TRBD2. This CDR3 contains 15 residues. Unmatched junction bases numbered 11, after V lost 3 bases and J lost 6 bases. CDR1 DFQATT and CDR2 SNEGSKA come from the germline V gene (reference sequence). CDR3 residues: CSASSPTSLGNEQFF. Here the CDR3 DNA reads TGCAGTGCTAGTTCCCCGACTAGCTTAGGCAATGAGCAGTTCTTC.

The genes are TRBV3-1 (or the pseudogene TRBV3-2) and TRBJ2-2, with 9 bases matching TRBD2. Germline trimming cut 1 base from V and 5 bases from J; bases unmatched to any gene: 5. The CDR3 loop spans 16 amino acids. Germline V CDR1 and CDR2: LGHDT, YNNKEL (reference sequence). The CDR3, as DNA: TGTGCCAGCAGCCAAGGGCTTAGCGGGAGTACCGGGGAGCTGTTTTTT. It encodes CASSQGLSGSTGELFF.

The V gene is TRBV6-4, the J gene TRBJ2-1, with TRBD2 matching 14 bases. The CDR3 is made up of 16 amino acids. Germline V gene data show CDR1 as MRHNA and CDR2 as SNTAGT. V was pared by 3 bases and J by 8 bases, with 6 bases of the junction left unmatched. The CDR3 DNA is TGTGCCAGCAGTGAGGGGACTAGCGGGAGCGTCGATGAGCAGTTCTTC. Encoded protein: CASSEGTSGSVDEQFF.

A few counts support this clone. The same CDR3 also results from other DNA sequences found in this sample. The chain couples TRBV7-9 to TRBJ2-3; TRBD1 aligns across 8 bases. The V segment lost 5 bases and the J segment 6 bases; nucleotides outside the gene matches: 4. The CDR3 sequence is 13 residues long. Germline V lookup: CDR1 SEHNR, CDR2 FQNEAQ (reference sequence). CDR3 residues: CASSPRGPDTQYF. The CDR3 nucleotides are TGTGCCAGCAGCCCCAGGGGGCCCGATACGCAGTATTTT.

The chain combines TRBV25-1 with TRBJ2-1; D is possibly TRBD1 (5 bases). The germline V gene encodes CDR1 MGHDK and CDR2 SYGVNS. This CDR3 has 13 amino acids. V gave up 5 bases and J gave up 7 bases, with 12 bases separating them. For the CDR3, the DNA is TGTGCCAGCAGTCTGTCCAGGGATAATGAGCAGTTCTTC. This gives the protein CASSLSRDNEQFF.

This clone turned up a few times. The CDR3 sequence: CASSRLSGPSGETQYF. Here the CDR3 DNA reads TGTGCCAGCAGCCGACTATCCGGGCCAAGTGGAGAGACCCAGTACTTC. The chain employs TRBV7-9 and TRBJ2-5; possible D gene TRBD2, 5 bases. Germline CDR1 is SEHNR and CDR2 is FQNEAQ (reference sequence). Trimming pared 5 bases from V and 4 bases from J, leaving 20 bases between. This CDR3 contains 16 residues.

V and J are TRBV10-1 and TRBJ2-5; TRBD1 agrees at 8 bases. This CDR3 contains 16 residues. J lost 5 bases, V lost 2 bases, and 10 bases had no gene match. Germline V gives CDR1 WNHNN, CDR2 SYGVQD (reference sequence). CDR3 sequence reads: CASSERWAGGLETQYF. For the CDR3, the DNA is TGCGCCAGCAGTGAGAGATGGGCAGGGGGCCTCGAGACCCAGTACTTC.

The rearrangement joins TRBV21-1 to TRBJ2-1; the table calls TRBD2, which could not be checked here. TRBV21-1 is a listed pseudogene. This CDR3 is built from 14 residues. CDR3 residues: CAHVMRNSYNEQFF. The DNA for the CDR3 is TGTGCCCACGTAATGCGGAACTCCTACAATGAGCAGTTCTTC.